This T cell receptor (beta chain) emerged from a study of cytomegalovirus exposure and HLA in healthy donors. General study points: A link between a missense DCLRE1C variant and TCR beta V- and J-gene trimming emerged from a later analysis. Productive status was seen about 90% or about 30% of the time for most TCR beta V segments in an earlier analysis.

Primers included in the PCR were 60 Vbeta and 13 Jbeta primers. The data were produced by immunoSEQ multiplex PCR, yet TCRdb's version contains in-frame clones alone and is incomplete. The repertoire holds tens of thousands of clones, over 75% seen once, with approximately 2.7% in the top ten. Notes on this clone: Its matching antigen is unknown.

V lost 8 bases, J lost 0 bases, and 14 bases lay in between. This CDR3 is built from 15 residues. Germline CDR1 is MDHEN and CDR2 is SYDVKM. The receptor was isolated from a male donor in good health and CMV-seropositive. Sequenced sample: PBMCs. The chain has TRBV28 and TRBJ1-5, with a weak D call TRBD1 (6 bases). CDR3 in DNA: TGTGCCAGCTGCCGTTCAGGGGTTAGCAATCAGCCCCAGCATTTT. It yields the protein CASCRSGVSNQPQHF.